The T cell receptor (beta chain) under discussion was sequenced for a study of cytomegalovirus exposure and HLA in healthy donors. As concerns this clone: What it binds is not known.

Primers included in the PCR were 60 Vbeta and 13 Jbeta primers. TCRdb keeps only in-frame clones here, not all; method: immunoSEQ multiplex PCR. The data contain tens of thousands of clones, under 85% of them singletons. Germline lookup yields CDR1 SGHVS and CDR2 FQNEAQ. Trimming removed 5 bases from V and 5 bases from J; junction bases left unmatched: 3. The CDR3 covers 13 residues. Study observations and caveats: Later on, an analysis tied approximately 17,000 TCR beta sequences to HLA alleles at 0.05 false discovery rate.

Sequencing input: PBMCs. The TCR originated in a middle-aged woman in good health and CMV-seropositive. The chain employs TRBV7-8 and TRBJ2-5; 9 bases map to TRBD2. The CDR3 region is CASSAGGSETQYF. The CDR3 bases are TGTGCCAGCAGCGCGGGGGGGAGCGAGACCCAGTACTTC. Drawing the rest from reference TRBV7-8 and TRBJ2-5, the complete variable domain is GAGVSQSPRYKVAKRGQDVALRCDPISGHVSLFWYQQALGQGPEFLTYFQNEAQLDKSGLPSDRFFAERPEGSVSTLKIQRTQQEDSAVYLCASSAGGSETQYFGPGTRLLVL.